In this sample, the clone carrying this T cell receptor (beta chain) turned up once. The antigen remains unidentified. CDR1 is SGHTA and CDR2 is FQGNSA in the germline V gene. V gave up 3 bases and J gave up 3 bases, with 3 bases separating them. The CDR3 loop spans 12 amino acids. Data came from immunoSEQ multiplex PCR; TCRdb stores just in-frame clones and leaves some out. In the table there are tens of thousands of clones, 85% to 95% of which are singletons. This sample was taken from a study of graft-versus-host responses after intestinal transplantation. Study overall: Induction with anti-thymocyte globulin, then tacrolimus and steroids for roughly 3 years, was given to all recipients.

This material consisted of unstimulated CD4+ T cells sorted from spleen or lymph node cells, taken before transplant. The clonotype comes from a human donor who was the organ donor for an intestinal transplant. The gene calls are TRBV7-2 and TRBJ2-1; D is undetermined. The CDR3, as DNA: TGTGCCAGCAGCTTCTACTACAATGAGCAGTTCTTC. It codes for CASSFYYNEQFF. Combining the CDR3 with reference TRBV7-2 and TRBJ2-1 gives the whole variable domain GAGVSQSPSNKVTEKGKDVELRCDPISGHTALYWYRQSLGQGLEFLIYFQGNSAPDKSGLPSDRFSAERTGGSVSTLTIQRTQQEDSAVYLCASSFYYNEQFFGPGTRLTVL.